The present T cell receptor (beta chain) was sequenced within a study of T cell repertoires in cytomegalovirus infection (dated by TCRdb to between 2018 and 2020). At the level of the whole study: Donor HLA type was relevant to the analysis, as public TCR beta signatures indicated carriage of CMV infection together with the matching HLA type.

The research as a whole found: Cumulative frequency of public TCR beta family members discriminated carriers of CMV infection plus the relevant HLA type in this cohort and an independent approximately 400-donor cohort. In the ex vivo response, HLA-C-restricted CMV-specific TCR beta clonotypes were dominant, and in two of eight donors the single most frequent clonotype came from this HLA-C-restricted group.

Of note for this clonotype: Its antigen specificity is not known. The sample holds no much larger clone one base away, and base qualities are not on file.

Instrument used: Illumina HiSeq 1500. Through fastp at Q25 and MiXCR, TCRdb rebuilt clones from the public reads, retaining in-frame beta chains. Entries that share a CDR3 protein sequence are merged under the most common genes and DNA. This sample is represented by about 450,000 distinct CDR3 sequences; approximately 32% of them were singletons. The ten largest clones capture roughly 15% of the sample. Including the terminal cysteine and phenylalanine, the CDR3 comprises 14 residues. Solely the CDR3 DNA is kept, with 42 bases framed from the first base. From V the trimming removes 6 bases and from J it removes 9 bases, while the gene matches leave 11 bases of the junction unaccounted for. CDR1 and CDR2 (SGHDN, FVKESK) derive from the germline V gene.

This receptor was taken from a human donor in good health (CMV status not recorded). Some clones in this sample may be carry-over from other donors' samples. The material sequenced was PBMCs. The chain is made from TRBV14 and TRBJ2-4; TRBD1 agrees with 7 junctional bases. The bases read TGTGCCAGCAGTTCCCGGGACAGTAATCTCATTCAGTACTTC. Translated, it gives CASSSRDSNLIQYF. Extended through the reference TRBV14 and TRBJ2-4 proteins, this CDR3 yields the full variable domain: EAGVTQFPSHSVIEKGQTVTLRCDPISGHDNLYWYRRVMGKEIKFLLHFVKESKQDESGMPNNRFLAERTGGTYSTLKVQPAELEDSGVYFCASSSRDSNLIQYFGAGTRLSVL.